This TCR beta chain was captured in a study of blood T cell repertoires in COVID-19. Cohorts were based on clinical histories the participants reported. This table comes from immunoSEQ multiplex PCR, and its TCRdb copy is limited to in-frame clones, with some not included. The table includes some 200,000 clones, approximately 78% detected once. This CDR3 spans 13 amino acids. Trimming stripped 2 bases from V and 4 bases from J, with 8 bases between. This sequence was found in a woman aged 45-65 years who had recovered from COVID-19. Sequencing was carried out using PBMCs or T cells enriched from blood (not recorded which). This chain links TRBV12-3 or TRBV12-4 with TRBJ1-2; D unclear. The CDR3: CASSLKQLYGYTF. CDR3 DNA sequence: TGTGCCAGCAGTTTAAAACAGCTCTATGGCTACACCTTC.